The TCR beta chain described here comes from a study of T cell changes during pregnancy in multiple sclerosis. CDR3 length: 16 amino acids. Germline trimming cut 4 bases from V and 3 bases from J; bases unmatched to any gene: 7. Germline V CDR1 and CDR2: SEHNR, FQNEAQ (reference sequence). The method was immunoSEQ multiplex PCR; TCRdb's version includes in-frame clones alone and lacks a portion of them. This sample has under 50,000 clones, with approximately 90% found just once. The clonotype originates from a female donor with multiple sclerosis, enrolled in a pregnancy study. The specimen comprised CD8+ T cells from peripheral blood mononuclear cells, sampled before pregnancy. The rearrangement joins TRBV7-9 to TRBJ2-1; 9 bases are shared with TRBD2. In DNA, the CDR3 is TGTGCCAGCAGCTCCATTCTAGCGGGACTCTACAATGAGCAGTTCTTC. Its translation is CASSSILAGLYNEQFF.